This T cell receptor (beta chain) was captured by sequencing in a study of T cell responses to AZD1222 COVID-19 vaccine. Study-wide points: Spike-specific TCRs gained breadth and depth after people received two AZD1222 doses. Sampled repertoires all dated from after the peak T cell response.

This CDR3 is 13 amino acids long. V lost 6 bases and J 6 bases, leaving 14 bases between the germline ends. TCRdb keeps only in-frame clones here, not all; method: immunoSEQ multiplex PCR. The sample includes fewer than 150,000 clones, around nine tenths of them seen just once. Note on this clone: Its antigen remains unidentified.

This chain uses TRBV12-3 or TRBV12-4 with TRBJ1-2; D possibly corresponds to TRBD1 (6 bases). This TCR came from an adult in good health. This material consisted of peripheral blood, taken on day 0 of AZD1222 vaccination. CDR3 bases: TGTGCCAGCAGGATGGGGGGGCGAAATGGCTACACCTTC. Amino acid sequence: CASRMGGRNGYTF.